A single sample is the source of the 5 T cell receptor beta chains below, sequenced in a study of blood T cell repertoires in COVID-19. Generated by immunoSEQ multiplex PCR, the TCRdb table keeps only in-frame clones and is missing some. The repertoire holds under 300,000 clones, with 70% to 90% as singletons. Input material: peripheral blood. The source of these receptors is a woman between 35 and 50 years old who had recovered from COVID-19.

The V and J genes are TRBV5-6 and TRBJ1-2; D is unclear. Germline V gene lookup returns CDR1 SGHDT and CDR2 YYEEEE. This CDR3 contains 18 residues. Trimming left V 0 bases short and J 3 bases short, with 21 bases between. The CDR3 spells CASSLGLRGSAKDYGYTF. CDR3 nucleotide sequence: TGTGCCAGCAGCTTGGGGCTGCGAGGGTCCGCGAAGGACTATGGCTACACCTTC. Complete variable domain (other parts from reference TRBV5-6 and TRBJ1-2): DAGVTQSPTHLIKTRGQQVTLRCSPKSGHDTVSWYQQALGQGPQFIFQYYEEEERQRGNFPDRFSGHQFPNYSSELNVNALLLGDSALYLCASSLGLRGSAKDYGYTFGSGTRLTVV.

The rearrangement joins TRBV7-2 to TRBJ1-4; TRBD1 matches at 7 bases. This CDR3 has 15 amino acids. Trimming removed 5 bases from V and 4 bases from J; junction bases left unmatched: 7. From germline, CDR1 is SGHTA and CDR2 FQGNSA. The CDR3 protein is CASSPGQAFNEKLFF. In DNA, the CDR3 is TGTGCCAGCAGCCCTGGACAGGCCTTTAATGAAAAACTGTTTTTT. Full variable domain (remainder filled in from reference TRBV7-2 and TRBJ1-4): GAGVSQSPSNKVTEKGKDVELRCDPISGHTALYWYRQSLGQGLEFLIYFQGNSAPDKSGLPSDRFSAERTGGSVSTLTIQRTQQEDSAVYLCASSPGQAFNEKLFFGSGTQLSVL.

The chain employs TRBV7-9 and TRBJ2-3; 16 nucleotides agree with TRBD2. Germline loops: CDR1 SEHNR, CDR2 FQNEAQ (reference sequence). The V and J ends lost 5 bases and 6 bases, in that order; junction bases with no gene match: 5. The length of the CDR3 is 16 residues. The CDR3 sequence is CASSPGLAGGSDTQYF. CDR3 DNA: TGTGCCAGCAGCCCGGGACTAGCGGGAGGGAGTGATACGCAGTATTTT.

This chain uses TRBV18 with TRBJ2-7; 7 bases fit TRBD2. The CDR3 is made up of 13 amino acids. V was pared by 1 base and J by 6 bases, with 3 bases of the junction left unmatched. Per germline, CDR1 KGHSH and CDR2 LQKENI. The CDR3 DNA is TGTGCCAGCTCACCACGGGGGGGAGGCGAGCAGTACGTC. Translating gives CASSPRGGGEQYV.

V is TRBV7-9 and J is TRBJ2-1; 8 bases agree with TRBD2. The CDR3 is made up of 13 amino acids. Trimming removed 10 bases from V and 6 bases from J; junction bases left unmatched: 8. Germline CDR1 reads SEHNR; CDR2 reads FQNEAQ (reference sequence). CDR3 amino acids: CATERGGRNEQFF. CDR3 DNA: TGTGCCACCGAACGGGGGGGCCGCAATGAGCAGTTCTTC.